This T cell receptor beta chain was identified in a study of blood T cell repertoires in COVID-19 (dated by TCRdb to about 2020). For context, the study as a whole: The collaborator samples originated in the United States, Italy and Spain and spanned the acute and convalescent phases of COVID-19. The material from the prospective study consisted of cDNA or gDNA derived from T cells, B-cell-depleted T cells, or PBMCs. The dataset comprised deeply sampled blood TCRbeta repertoires from subjects exposed to, actively infected with, or recovered from COVID-19. A freely available public database, intended as a resource for researchers studying the immune response to SARS-CoV-2, is where the repertoires were released. Samples were obtained from the ongoing ImmuneRACE study (first 160 participants) and from some 1,200 subjects provided by 6 global collaborators. The sample metadata nearly always contained a de-identified subject ID, COVID-19 status, age in years and sex. HLA class I and class II types, where available, came from metadata supplied by the sample provider rather than from assay-based typing. Overall study results and their limits: How much clinical and demographic metadata was included differed by source and by participant, and the metadata was provided uncurated.

The immunoSEQ Assay, a bias-controlled multiplex PCR, was used to amplify TCRbeta CDR3 regions from genomic DNA. The study's own analysis went as follows. Nucleated cell counts per sample were estimated from amplification of reference gene primers within the assay. To quantify the absolute abundance of each unique TCRbeta CDR3 rearrangement, sequence reads were collapsed and filtered. Productive Simpson clonality was computed per sample as the square root of Simpson's diversity index over productive rearrangements. TCRdb provides this immuneACCESS table in a form limited to in-frame rearrangements. Some clones are lacking; in checked studies, under half of them reflect an unresolved V gene, and why the rest are absent is not known. The DNA gave D and trimming, while V, J and clone size come from that table. Across this sample there are some 220,000 clones, with 85% seen only once. Approximately 2.3% of the sample is in the top ten clones.

In Seattle, one collaborating source enrolled patients while the infection was active and tracked those patients longitudinally over the course of disease. Each collaborating institution followed its own protocols to collect whole blood in K2EDTA tubes. For TCRbeta analysis, collaborator samples were shipped as frozen whole blood, as isolated PBMCs, or as DNA extracted from either sample type. On this clone itself: This clone's antigen is unknown. Base qualities are missing; no much larger clone stands one base away.

The sequenced sample was peripheral blood. The TCR originated in a woman between 65 and 79 years old with COVID-19, enrolled during active disease.

In nucleotide form, the sequence is TGTGCCAGTAGTCCCCGTCCTGGTCAGTACGAGCAGTACTTC. The encoded protein is CASSPRPGQYEQYF. Rearrangement joined TRBV19 to TRBJ2-7; the D gene assignment is ambiguous. Inclusive of the bounding cysteine and phenylalanine, the CDR3 is 14 residues long. The read is trimmed to its CDR3 DNA, 42 bases read in frame from base 1. V was cut back by 5 bases and J by 4 bases, leaving a gap of 15 bases between them. For CDR1 and CDR2, the germline V gene (reference sequence) lists LNHDA and SQIVND.